The sequence of this TCR beta chain was determined in a study of blood T cell repertoires in COVID-19. Across the whole study: Donors in the United States, Italy and Spain gave samples during acute or convalescent COVID-19. Sources were T cells, B-cell-depleted T cells, or PBMCs; the material itself was cDNA or gDNA.

Original analysis: Researchers report that nucleated cell counts were estimated from reference gene primer amplification. Assay: immunoSEQ multiplex PCR; the TCRdb copy retains only in-frame clones and omits some. V and J calls plus clone size are reproduced from that table; the DNA served to infer D and trimming. Among about 66,000 clones listed, about 86% were seen once. The origin of this receptor is a man aged 45-60 years with active COVID-19. The sample comprised peripheral blood.

The CDR3 reads CASRTGMNTEAFF. Written as DNA, the CDR3 is TGTGCCAGTAGAACGGGAATGAACACTGAAGCTTTCTTT. This chain uses TRBV19 with TRBJ1-1, with no clear D. The CDR3 has 13 amino acids. Trimming took 6 bases from V and 0 from J, leaving 8 bases between them. CDR1 is LNHDA and CDR2 is SQIVND in the germline V gene (reference sequence). The whole variable domain, filled in from reference TRBV19 and TRBJ1-1, reads DGGITQSPKYLFRKEGQNVTLSCEQNLNHDAMYWYRQDPGQGLRLIYYSQIVNDFQKGDIAEGYSVSREKKESFPLTVTSAQKNPTAFYLCASRTGMNTEAFFGQGTRLTVV.